This is a list of T cell receptor beta chains from one sample in a study of tumor-infiltrating lymphocytes in primary liver carcinoma. One entry per CDR3 protein results from TCRdb running MiXCR on the multiplex PCR reads. The data contain 90,000 to 150,000 distinct CDR3 sequences, around 70% of them seen just once; the ten biggest clones take up 8.1%. Sequencing was done on a sample of tumor-adjacent normal liver tissue. The origin of the receptors is a woman between 55 and 75 years old with primary liver carcinoma and hepatitis B virus infection. Both conserved end residues are part of each CDR3. D genes are given only for firm matches. Size tells how often a clone was seen (once, few, many) or the class of an expanded clone, and some rows leave it out.

TRBV25-1	few	TRBD2	TRBJ2-7	TGTGCCAGCAGTGAATCAGGGCTAGCGGGAGTCTACGAGCAGTACTTC	CASSESGLAGVYEQYF
TRBV11-2	.	.	TRBJ2-7	TGTGTCAGCAGCCTAGATTGGGTCAGTCAAGCGGGTCCCTACGAGCAGTACTTC	CVSSLDWVSQAGPYEQYF
TRBV10-1	many	.	TRBJ2-3	TGCGCCAGCAGTGTTGGGGTACAGGGTCGGGATACGCAGTATTTT	CASSVGVQGRDTQYF
TRBV5-8	.	.	TRBJ2-6	TGTGCCAGCAGCTTGACCCTTTCTGGGGTCAACGTCCTGGCTTTC	CASSLTLSGVNVLAF
TRBV4-1	.	.	TRBJ1-3	TGCGCCAGTAGCCGGGCGCCAGGGGCCTCTGGAAACACCATATATTTT	CASSRAPGASGNTIYF
TRBV10-3	.	.	TRBJ1-4	TGTGCCATCAACCGGGCAGGAACTAATGAAAAACTGTTTTTT	CAINRAGTNEKLFF
TRBV7-9	.	.	TRBJ2-1	TGTGCCAGCAGCTTAGATACTCCTCGTGCGGGGGCTACCCGATGGAATGAGCAGTTCTTC	CASSLDTPRAGATRWNEQFF
TRBV29-1	.	.	TRBJ2-7	TGCAGCGTTGAGGGGGGGCTAGCGGACGAGCAGCATTTC	CSVEGGLADEQHF
TRBV29-1	many	.	TRBJ1-2	TGCAGCGTTGAGGCCCTTAATCGACAGTTCTTCTACACCTTC	CSVEALNRQFFYTF
TRBV4-2	many	.	TRBJ2-3	TGTGCCAGCAGCCAGTATGGGGACTCCCAAAGAGGTGATACGCAGTATTTT	CASSQYGDSQRGDTQYF
TRBV10-2	many	.	TRBJ2-5	TGCGCCAGCAGTGGGAGGGAGAACCTACAAGAGACCCAGTACTTC	CASSGRENLQETQYF
TRBV11-2	.	TRBD2	TRBJ2-7	TGTGCCAGCAGCGCCATTTCCCGACTAGCGGGAGGGCAGACATCCTACGAGCAGTATTTC	CASSAISRLAGGQTSYEQYF
TRBV7-9	many	.	TRBJ2-5	TGTGCCAGCAGCGCCGAGGGACAAGAGACCCAGTACTTC	CASSAEGQETQYF
TRBV5-6	.	.	TRBJ1-2	TGTGCCAGCGGCTTGCGTCGAGACTATGGCTACACCTTC	CASGLRRDYGYTF
TRBV29-1	few	TRBD1	TRBJ2-1	TGCAGCGCCCCTCAGTTGGAGGGACAGGTTTTCTACAACGAGCAGTTCTTC	CSAPQLEGQVFYNEQFF
TRBV6-5	once	.	TRBJ1-6	TGTGCCAGCAGTTACAAGAGTGGACTCTCAAATTCACCCCTCCACTTT	CASSYKSGLSNSPLHF
TRBV29-1	.	TRBD1	TRBJ1-1	TGCAGCCCAATACCCGGACAGGGGATTCACACTGAAGCTTTCTTT	CSPIPGQGIHTEAFF
TRBV7-9	many	.	TRBJ2-7	TGTGCCAGCAGCTTTGGGTTCGGAGCCGTCTCCTACGAGCAGTACTTC	CASSFGFGAVSYEQYF
TRBV12-3/TRBV12-4	many	.	TRBJ2-3	TGTGCCAGCAGTCCTCCGAGAGGTTCTAGCACAGATACGCAGTATTTT	CASSPPRGSSTDTQYF
TRBV7-9	many	TRBD1	TRBJ1-1	TGTGCCAGCAGCCAGGGGGCATCCGCTGAAGCTTTCTTT	CASSQGASAEAFF
TRBV6-5	once	.	TRBJ1-1	TGTGTCAGCAGTACTCAGGGACGGCAGAACACTGAATCTTTCTTT	CVSSTQGRQNTESFF
TRBV6-5	.	TRBD2	TRBJ2-3	TGTTCCAGCAGTGGGACTATGGGGGATACGCAGTATTTT	CSSSGTMGDTQYF
TRBV6-2/TRBV6-3	.	.	TRBJ2-7	TGTGCCAGCAGTTCCCATGAGCCGTCTACCCGGGAACAGTACTTC	CASSSHEPSTREQYF
TRBV19	.	.	TRBJ2-2	TGTGCCAGTAGGTTGGGGGTTGCCGGGGAGCTGTTTTTT	CASRLGVAGELFF
TRBV11-2	.	.	TRBJ2-7	TGTGCCAGCAGCTTCGAAACGGAATTTACCTACGAGCAGTACTTC	CASSFETEFTYEQYF
TRBV7-9	many	TRBD2	TRBJ2-1	TGTGCCAGCAGCTTAGTTGCTAGCGGGAGTGATGAGCAGTTCTTC	CASSLVASGSDEQFF
TRBV6-1	.	.	TRBJ1-1	TGTGCCACCCAACCGCAGAGACGGGCGAACACTGAAGCTTTCTTT	CATQPQRRANTEAFF
TRBV6-5	.	TRBD1	TRBJ1-2	TGTGCCAGCAGCCCTCGAGGGGGCACGTCGGCTAACTATTGCTACACCTTC	CASSPRGGTSANYCYTF
TRBV20-1	.	TRBD1	TRBJ1-6	TGCAGTGCTAGAGATTCTACGAAGGACAGGGCATTGGCACCCCTCCACTTT	CSARDSTKDRALAPLHF
TRBV19	.	TRBD1	TRBJ1-1	TGTGCCAGTAGTATAGTAGCAGGGGGAGAAGCTTTCTTT	CASSIVAGGEAFF
TRBV6-4	.	TRBD2	TRBJ2-3	TGTGCCAGCAGTAACGTAGCGGGAGGGACCACAAATACGCAGTATTTT	CASSNVAGGTTNTQYF
TRBV7-9	many	.	TRBJ1-2	TGTGCCAGCAGCGGTTGGGCCGAGGGCTATGGCTACACCTTC	CASSGWAEGYGYTF
TRBV7-8	.	.	TRBJ2-2	TGTGGCAGCAGCTTAGCCCCGACTAGGGGACCGGGCACCGGGGAGCTGTTTTTT	CGSSLAPTRGPGTGELFF
TRBV30	many	.	TRBJ2-2	TGTGCCTGGAGTGTCAGGGACTTAACGACCGGGGAGCTGTTTTTT	CAWSVRDLTTGELFF
TRBV6-6	.	.	TRBJ1-1	TGTGCCAGCAGTTTACAGGGACTAACTGAAGCTCTCTTT	CASSLQGLTEALF
TRBV11-2	.	.	TRBJ1-4	TGTGACAGCGGCTTAGTCGTCGGGATAGGGGTTGAAAAACTGTTTTTT	CDSGLVVGIGVEKLFF
TRBV6-1	.	TRBD2	TRBJ2-7	TGTGCCAGCGGTGAGGCGAGCGGGAGCCCCTACGAGCAGTACTTC	CASGEASGSPYEQYF
TRBV6-1	.	TRBD1	TRBJ1-1	TGTTCCAGCAGTGAATCCCCGGGACAGGGGGCTCTGAACACTGAAGCTTTCTTC	CSSSESPGQGALNTEAFF
TRBV11-2	.	.	TRBJ1-1	TGTGCCAGCAGCTCCTTATCAGGGGATTGGAGCACTGAAGCTTTATTT	CASSSLSGDWSTEALF
TRBV11-2	.	TRBD1	TRBJ2-3	TGTGCTGACAGCTTACAGGGGGAGTCAGATACGCAGTATTTT	CADSLQGESDTQYF
TRBV7-8	.	.	TRBJ1-1	TGTGCCAGCAGCTTAGCATTCTTGCGCGGGGATGAAGCTTTCTTT	CASSLAFLRGDEAFF
TRBV5-5	.	.	TRBJ2-1	TGTGCCTGTAGCTTTTACGTATACAATGAGCAGTTCTTC	CACSFYVYNEQFF
TRBV11-2	.	.	TRBJ2-2	TGTGCCAGCACCTATGGGTCGCAGAACACCGGGGAGCTGTTTTTT	CASTYGSQNTGELFF
TRBV28	.	.	TRBJ1-2	TGTGTCAGCAGTTTAACACAGGACCTAGGCTACACCTTC	CVSSLTQDLGYTF
TRBV6-6	once	TRBD1	TRBJ1-2	TGTGCCAGCAAGCCCGGGACAGGGAATGACTGCACCTTC	CASKPGTGNDCTF
TRBV6-6	.	TRBD2	TRBJ2-7	TGTGTCAGCAGTCGGACTAGCGGGAGGATATCCTACGAGCAGTACTTC	CVSSRTSGRISYEQYF
TRBV29-1	.	TRBD1	TRBJ2-5	TGCAGCGTCGTCAGTTGGACAGGGGAGACCCAGTACTTC	CSVVSWTGETQYF
TRBV29-1	.	.	TRBJ2-3	TGCAGCGTTGAGGCGCTGGGCAGGGTGGGGGTTAGCGCAGATACGCAGTATTTT	CSVEALGRVGVSADTQYF